Shown below are 29 T cell receptor beta chains from a single sample sequenced in a study of T-cell reconstitution after alpha-beta-depleted transplantation in children. During its preparation, the TCRbeta library received unique molecular identifiers. TCRdb ran MiXCR on the PCR reads and lists one entry per CDR3 protein. The sample carries around 270,000 distinct CDR3 sequences, 9.5% to 13% recorded once. This sample comprised PBMCs, obtained before TCRalphabeta/CD19-depleted stem cell transplant. The receptors were gathered from a boy less than two years old with acute myeloid leukemia, due to receive a stem cell transplant.

This clonotype was seen repeatedly, ten times or more. This rearrangement joins TRBV28 to TRBJ1-5; D remains ambiguous. Trimming cost V 7 bases and J 0 bases, with 13 bases left between them. Germline V gene sequence: CDR1 MDHEN, CDR2 SYDVKM. The CDR3 contains 15 residues. This CDR3 reads CASTLGGYSNQPQHF. The CDR3 coding sequence is TGTGCCAGCACCCTAGGAGGTTATAGCAATCAGCCCCAGCATTTT.

This clonotype occurred a few times. The J gene is TRBJ2-6, the V gene TRBV7-2, with 8 bases fitting TRBD1. Germline V gives CDR1 SGHTA, CDR2 FQGNSA. This CDR3 region has 17 residues. The J segment lost 2 bases and the V segment lost 3 bases, leaving 6 bases of the junction unmatched. The CDR3 reads CASSLGTGVTGANVLTF. The DNA for the CDR3 is TGTGCCAGCAGCTTGGGGACAGGAGTGACTGGGGCCAACGTCCTGACTTTC. The full variable domain, in which reference TRBV7-2 and TRBJ2-6 provide the parts outside the CDR3, is GAGVSQSPSNKVTEKGKDVELRCDPISGHTALYWYRQSLGQGLEFLIYFQGNSAPDKSGLPSDRFSAERTGGSVSTLTIQRTQQEDSAVYLCASSLGTGVTGANVLTFGAGSRLTVL.

This clonotype appeared many times. CDR3 in amino acids: CASSLQARTQYF. CDR3 nucleotides: TGTGCCAGCAGCTTGCAGGCCCGAACCCAGTACTTC. The chain uses TRBV5-6 and TRBJ2-5; no definite D call. V gave up 1 base and J gave up 8 bases, with 9 bases separating them. Germline CDR1 and CDR2: SGHDT and YYEEEE. This CDR3 is 12 amino acids long.

This clonotype was seen many times. The CDR3 protein is CASSLAGLADTQYF. The DNA for the CDR3 is TGTGCCAGCAGCTTAGCCGGACTAGCAGATACGCAGTATTTT. The chain recombines TRBV11-2 with TRBJ2-3, with 7 bases lining up with TRBD2. With V trimmed by 1 base and J by 4 bases, 2 bases remained unmatched. The germline V gene encodes CDR1 SGHAT and CDR2 FQNNGV. The CDR3 sequence is 14 residues long.

There are many counts of this clonotype. The rearrangement links TRBV28 to TRBJ2-4; D possibly uses TRBD1 or TRBD2 (5 bases each). Trimming removed 2 bases from V and 0 bases from J, with 14 bases in between. The CDR3 is made up of 17 amino acids. The germline gives CDR1 MDHEN, CDR2 SYDVKM. The CDR3: CASSLSAGRLAKNIQYF. Written as DNA, the CDR3 is TGTGCCAGCAGTTTAAGTGCAGGGAGACTAGCCAAAAACATTCAGTACTTC.

The genes are TRBV5-1 and TRBJ2-5; 7 bases align to TRBD2. V lost 1 base to trimming and J lost 4 bases; unmatched junction nucleotides: 4. The CDR3 sequence is 14 residues long. From germline, CDR1 is SGHRS and CDR2 YFSETQ. CDR3 in amino acids: CASSLSGVAETQYF. For the CDR3, the DNA is TGCGCCAGCAGCTTGAGCGGGGTCGCAGAGACCCAGTACTTC.

As concerns this clonotype: A much larger clone lies a single base off, so this may be a read error. The chain uses TRBV4-2 and TRBJ2-1; 15 bases map to TRBD2. The CDR3 runs to 16 residues. Germline V gene lookup returns CDR1 LGHNA and CDR2 YNFKEQ. In nucleotides, the CDR3 is TGTGCCAGCAGCCGGTGGACTAGCGGGAGGGTAGAAGAGCGGTTCTTC. As protein: CASSRWTSGRVEERFF.

In its sample, this clonotype was seen many times. The chain has TRBV5-1 and TRBJ2-1, with TRBD2 identical over 10 bases. The CDR3 runs 15 residues. The J segment lost 5 bases and the V segment lost 5 bases, leaving 7 bases of the junction unmatched. Germline V gene sequence: CDR1 SGHRS, CDR2 YFSETQ. In DNA, the CDR3 is TGCGCCAGCAGAGAGCGGGAGGGCATCAACAATGAGCAGTTCTTC. This translates into CASREREGINNEQFF.

This clonotype was seen many times. CDR3 in DNA: TGTGCCAGCAGCTCCCTCAGGAACACCGGGGAGCTGTTTTTT. This sequence encodes CASSSLRNTGELFF. The V and J genes are TRBV7-8 and TRBJ2-2; no definite D call. The CDR3 length is 14 residues. In germline, CDR1 is SGHVS, CDR2 FQNEAQ. V gave up 4 bases and J gave up 1 base, with 7 bases separating them.

This clonotype was recorded many times. The chain recombines TRBV28 with TRBJ1-1; D remains ambiguous. CDR1 MDHEN and CDR2 SYDVKM come from the germline V gene. With 1 base removed from V and 2 bases from J, the gap between germline ends came to 5 bases. The CDR3 has 13 amino acids. The CDR3 DNA sequence: TGTGCCAGCAGTTTATACAAAAACACTGAAGCTTTCTTT. Translation: CASSLYKNTEAFF. Based on the CDR3 plus reference TRBV28 and TRBJ1-1, the full variable domain is DVKVTQSSRYLVKRTGEKVFLECVQDMDHENMFWYRQDPGLGLRLIYFSYDVKMKEKGDIPEGYSVSREKKERFSLILESASTNQTSMYLCASSLYKNTEAFFGQGTRLTVV.

This clonotype was recorded at least ten times. The chain couples TRBV15 to TRBJ2-2, with no clear D. Germline V CDR1 and CDR2: LNHNV, YYDKDF (reference sequence). The ends were cut back, 1 base at V and 6 bases at J, with 12 bases in the middle. The CDR3 totals 15 residues. The CDR3 loop is CATSRGASIPGELFF. CDR3 DNA sequence: TGTGCCACCAGCAGAGGGGCATCAATCCCCGGGGAGCTGTTTTTT.

This clonotype appeared many times. CDR3 nucleotide sequence: TGCAGTGCTTATATTCTTGACGCCTACAATGAGCAGTTCTTC. This translates into CSAYILDAYNEQFF. V is TRBV20-1 and J is TRBJ2-1, with D uncertain. This CDR3 is built from 14 residues. In germline, CDR1 is DFQATT, CDR2 SNEGSKA (reference sequence). V lost 5 bases and J 2 bases, leaving 13 bases between the germline ends.

Ten or more counts support this clonotype. This sequence joins TRBV5-6 and TRBJ2-7; 7 nucleotides align to TRBD1. Germline V lookup: CDR1 SGHDT, CDR2 YYEEEE. The V and J ends lost 0 bases and 1 base, in that order; junction bases with no gene match: 4. This CDR3 is built from 15 residues. The CDR3 loop is CASSLGGDSSYEQYF. The CDR3, as DNA: TGTGCCAGCAGCTTGGGAGGGGACAGTTCCTACGAGCAGTACTTC.

This clonotype came up many times. The V gene is TRBV15, the J gene TRBJ2-2; no clear D. This CDR3 has 15 residues. In germline, CDR1 is LNHNV, CDR2 YYDKDF (reference sequence). Deletions cut 6 bases from V and 0 bases from J, with 11 bases between. The CDR3 nucleotides are TGTGCCACCAGTGTCCGGTTGGCGAACACCGGGGAGCTGTTTTTT. Its protein product is CATSVRLANTGELFF.

This clonotype was seen a handful of times. The rearrangement uses TRBV29-1 and TRBJ2-7, with TRBD1 as a possible D gene (6 bases). Germline CDR1 is SQVTM and CDR2 is ANQGSEA. This CDR3 is 14 amino acids long. Trimming stripped 3 bases from V and 8 bases from J, with 20 bases between. CDR3 sequence: CSVEIAGAPIQQYF. The DNA for the CDR3 is TGCAGCGTTGAGATCGCAGGGGCCCCTATCCAGCAGTACTTC.

This clonotype was detected a few times. The chain has TRBV21-1 and TRBJ1-5; TRBD1 reflects the table's D call only, with no check against the DNA. TRBV21-1 represents a pseudogene. CDR3 size: 14 residues. The CDR3 DNA reads TGTGCCAGCAGCACCCGGGACAGGGGTCAGCCCCAGCATTTT. It yields the protein CASSTRDRGQPQHF.

This clonotype has at least ten counts. The chain employs TRBV7-3 and TRBJ2-7, with a possible D match to TRBD2 (6 bases). The germline CDR1 and CDR2 sequences are SGHTA and FQGTGA. V lost 5 bases and J lost 5, with 10 bases in between. The CDR3 contains 12 residues. The CDR3 nucleotides are TGTGCCAGCAGCACAGGAGGGGACGAGCAGTACTTC. Its translation: CASSTGGDEQYF.

This clonotype was counted ten times or more. This chain uses TRBV7-9 with TRBJ2-5; 8 positions match TRBD1. Looked up from germline, CDR1 is SEHNR and CDR2 is FQNEAQ (reference sequence). V trimming: 3 bases; J trimming: 0 bases; junction bases outside the gene matches: 3. The CDR3 contains 15 residues. The CDR3 loop is CASSLGQVYQETQYF. CDR3 DNA: TGTGCCAGCAGCTTGGGACAGGTATACCAAGAGACCCAGTACTTC.

This clonotype was observed many times. The chain couples TRBV28 to TRBJ1-5; the match to TRBD1 covers 11 bases. Germline CDR1 is MDHEN and CDR2 is SYDVKM. CDR3 length: 16 amino acids. Trimming at V came to 5 bases and at J to 7 bases, leaving 10 bases not matched to a gene. Written as DNA, the CDR3 is TGTGCCAGCAGTCGGGACAGGGGGTGGAAGAGACAGCCCCAGCATTTT. Translating gives CASSRDRGWKRQPQHF.

This clonotype was found many times. The chain recombines TRBV7-9 with TRBJ2-3; D is undetermined. The CDR3 covers 13 residues. Germline values: CDR1 SEHNR, CDR2 FQNEAQ (reference sequence). The V and J ends lost 5 bases and 4 bases respectively, with 10 bases between them. As DNA, the CDR3 is TGTGCCAGCAGCCCCACGTTAGCAGATACGCAGTATTTT. It codes for CASSPTLADTQYF.

This clonotype was recorded many times. This chain links TRBV5-5 with TRBJ2-1; 9 bases fit TRBD2. Germline trimming cut 2 bases from V and 9 bases from J; bases unmatched to any gene: 9. Germline lookup yields CDR1 SGHKS and CDR2 YYEKEE (reference sequence). The CDR3 has 15 amino acids. CDR3 nucleotides: TGTGCCAGCAGCTTTTCAGGCGGGAGGGCCGGTGAGCAGTTCTTC. Protein product: CASSFSGGRAGEQFF. The complete variable domain, with remaining parts taken from reference TRBV5-5 and TRBJ2-1, reads DAGVTQSPTHLIKTRGQQVTLRCSPISGHKSVSWYQQVLGQGPQFIFQYYEKEERGRGNFPDRFSARQFPNYSSELNVNALLLGDSALYLCASSFSGGRAGEQFFGPGTRLTVL.

This clonotype was detected only a few times. The chain joins TRBV20-1 to TRBJ2-5; no firm D call. The CDR3 loop spans 11 amino acids. V dropped 7 bases and J dropped 5 bases, with 11 bases sitting between them. Per germline, CDR1 DFQATT and CDR2 SNEGSKA (reference sequence). The CDR3, as DNA: TGCAGTGTTGTCCTGAGGGAGACCCAGTACTTC. Translation gives CSVVLRETQYF.

This clonotype turned up a few times. This chain links TRBV6-1 with TRBJ2-5; D perhaps matches TRBD1 (6 bases). Trimming cost V 5 bases and J 4 bases, with 23 bases left between them. The CDR3 has 17 amino acids. Germline V gene sequence: CDR1 MNHNS, CDR2 SASEGT. This CDR3 is CASSTSLVRGGGETQYF. The CDR3 DNA follows: TGTGCCAGCAGTACCTCCCTGGTTCGTGGGGGCGGAGAGACCCAGTACTTC.

This clonotype showed up many times. V usage is TRBV19 and J usage is TRBJ1-1; the match to TRBD1 covers 9 bases. Germline CDR1 and CDR2: LNHDA and SQIVND (reference sequence). The CDR3 spans 14 residues. After removal of 3 bases from V and 5 bases from J, the junction contained 4 bases not matched to a gene. The CDR3 region has the DNA TGTGCCAGTAGTATGGACAGGGGAGGAACTGAAGCTTTCTTT. It yields the protein CASSMDRGGTEAFF.

There are many counts of this clonotype. This chain joins TRBV6-1 and TRBJ2-5, with 8 bases identical to TRBD1. The ends lost 7 bases at V and 1 base at J; junction bases unmatched: 5. CDR3 length: 14 residues. In germline, CDR1 is MNHNS, CDR2 SASEGT. The CDR3 region is CASTGQGIQETQYF. The CDR3 DNA reads as TGTGCCAGCACCGGACAGGGAATCCAAGAGACCCAGTACTTC.

This clonotype has only a few counts. The rearrangement joins TRBV27 to TRBJ2-7; D tentatively reads TRBD1 or TRBD2 (5 bases each). This CDR3 contains 14 residues. Germline V lookup: CDR1 MNHEY, CDR2 SMNVEV (reference sequence). V was clipped by 6 bases and J by 4 bases, with 16 bases between them. The CDR3 DNA follows: TGTGCCAGCAGAACGGGACGGTTGTCTTACGAGCAGTACTTC. Translation gives CASRTGRLSYEQYF.

To note about this clonotype: A much larger clone differs from this one at a single base, so this may be a read error. This chain joins TRBV20-1 and TRBJ2-7; 7 bases fit TRBD2. Trimming cost V 1 base and J 3 bases; bases outside gene matches: 3. The CDR3 is 13 residues long. Germline CDR1 reads DFQATT; CDR2 reads SNEGSKA (reference sequence). This chain's CDR3 is CSARAWGGYEQYF. DNA of the CDR3: TGCAGTGCTAGAGCGTGGGGGGGCTACGAGCAGTACTTC.

Ten or more counts support this clonotype. The rearrangement joins TRBV10-3 to TRBJ2-7; 8 bases agree with TRBD1. CDR3 length equals 17 residues. The V segment lost 2 bases and the J segment 0 bases; nucleotides outside the gene matches: 9. Germline values: CDR1 ENHRY, CDR2 SYGVKD. CDR3 amino acids: CAISEDLDRVFSYEQYF. The CDR3, as DNA: TGTGCCATCAGTGAGGACCTGGACAGGGTCTTCTCCTACGAGCAGTACTTC.

This clonotype occurred many times. This sequence joins TRBV9 and TRBJ2-7; possibly TRBD1 for D (6 bases). Per the germline V gene, CDR1 is SGDLS and CDR2 is YYNGEE. There are 14 residues in the CDR3. V was clipped by 4 bases and J by 4 bases, with 15 bases between them. The CDR3 DNA is TGTGCCAGCAGCCCACAGGGACGGACTTACGAGCAGTACTTC. Protein product: CASSPQGRTYEQYF.